This passage covers 20 T cell receptor beta chains from one sample sequenced in a study of T cell clonotyping in hematopoietic cell transplantation. Repertoires were generated with immunoSEQ multiplex PCR, while TCRdb's copy carries only in-frame clones and drops some. Of approximately 4,000 clones detected, approximately 20% appear once; the ten largest clones hold approximately 20%. The specimen was peripheral blood mononuclear cells, collected 30 days after allogeneic stem cell transplant. The receptors stem from a male patient aged 45-59 years who had an allogeneic stem cell transplant from a related donor, so the T cells may come from the graft donor. Some clones in this sample may be carry-over from other donors' samples.

The chain is built from TRBV4-3 and TRBJ2-7; 12 bases agree with TRBD2. The CDR3 has 17 residues. Trimming removed 1 base from V and 1 base from J; junction bases left unmatched: 5. CDR1 and CDR2 from the germline V gene are LGHNA and YSLEER. DNA of the CDR3: TGCGCCAGCAGCCAAGGGAGACTAGCGGGAGAGTCCTACGAGCAGTACTTC. Protein product: CASSQGRLAGESYEQYF.

This clone showed up just a few times. The CDR3 DNA follows: TGTGCCAGCAGCTTTGGACAGGGGTTCGAAAAACTGTTTTTT. Protein product: CASSFGQGFEKLFF. The chain couples TRBV5-6 to TRBJ1-4; 9 bases agree with TRBD1. The CDR3 runs 14 residues. Germline lookup yields CDR1 SGHDT and CDR2 YYEEEE. V trimming: 2 bases; J trimming: 8 bases; junction bases outside the gene matches: 4.

The V call is TRBV30, the J call TRBJ1-3; TRBD1 might be the D (5 bases). CDR1 and CDR2 (germline): GTSNPN, SVGIG (reference sequence). Trimming removed 5 bases from V and 0 bases from J, with 5 bases in between. This CDR3 contains 12 residues. CDR3 in amino acids: CAWGASGNTIYF. The CDR3 bases are TGTGCCTGGGGGGCCTCTGGAAACACCATATATTTT. The full variable domain, completed using reference TRBV30 and TRBJ1-3, is SQTIHQWPATLVQPVGSPLSLECTVEGTSNPNLYWYRQAAGRGLQLLFYSVGIGQISSEVPQNLSASRPQDRQFILSSKKLLLSDSGFYLCAWGASGNTIYFGEGSWLTVV.

The chain is built from TRBV30 and TRBJ2-3, with unresolved D. V lost 2 bases, J lost 4 bases, and 7 bases lay in between. Germline CDR1 is GTSNPN and CDR2 is SVGIG (reference sequence). The CDR3 runs to 12 residues. The CDR3 DNA is TGTGCCTGGAGTCAGATCGCAGATACGCAGTATTTT. It is translated as CAWSQIADTQYF.

This clone turned up a few times. The chain is built from TRBV30 and TRBJ1-2; D possibly corresponds to TRBD1 (5 bases). Trimming removed 5 bases at V and 3 bases at J, with 13 bases between. This CDR3 has 13 residues. Germline loops: CDR1 GTSNPN, CDR2 SVGIG (reference sequence). The CDR3 reads CAWGMGRDYGYTF. DNA of the CDR3: TGTGCCTGGGGTATGGGCAGGGACTATGGCTACACCTTC.

J is TRBJ2-2 and V is TRBV30; TRBD2 might be the D (5 bases). Trimming cost V 2 bases and J 7 bases, with 8 bases left between them. Per germline, CDR1 GTSNPN and CDR2 SVGIG (reference sequence). This CDR3 contains 12 residues. In nucleotides, the CDR3 is TGTGCCTGGAGTCGGAGGAGCGGGGAGCTGTTTTTT. Its translation: CAWSRRSGELFF.

The V gene is TRBV25-1, the J gene TRBJ1-2; 7 bases map to TRBD1. In germline, CDR1 is MGHDK, CDR2 SYGVNS. With V trimmed by 8 bases and J by 8 bases, 5 bases remained unmatched. The CDR3 runs 11 residues. CDR3 region: CASGGGGGYTF. CDR3 sequence (DNA): TGTGCCAGCGGAGGGGGCGGAGGCTACACCTTC.

V usage is TRBV6-6 and J usage is TRBJ1-5; no firm D call. CDR1 is MNHNY and CDR2 is SVGAGI in the germline V gene (reference sequence). V lost 1 base to trimming and J lost 0 bases, with 10 bases between them. The CDR3 sequence is 16 residues long. This CDR3 is CASSYWRLDSNQPQHF. The CDR3 nucleotides read TGTGCCAGCAGTTACTGGCGCTTAGATAGCAATCAGCCCCAGCATTTT.

This clone was seen a few times. The chain carries TRBV29-1 and TRBJ2-3; D not certain. Trimming removed 4 bases at V and 0 bases at J, with 5 bases between. The germline V gene has CDR1 SQVTM and CDR2 ANQGSEA. The CDR3 covers 12 residues. In nucleotides, the CDR3 is TGCAGCGTTGTGGACAGCACAGATACGCAGTATTTT. This sequence encodes CSVVDSTDTQYF.

The chain employs TRBV30 and TRBJ1-1; TRBD1 is a possible D gene (5 bases). Trimming pared 3 bases from V and 5 bases from J, leaving 16 bases between. Germline V CDR1 and CDR2: GTSNPN, SVGIG (reference sequence). The CDR3 totals 14 residues. CDR3 nucleotides: TGTGCCTGGAGCTTCCCCGCTGGGGGGACTGAAGCTTTCTTT. Its translation is CAWSFPAGGTEAFF.

This clone was counted only a few times. The chain couples TRBV30 to TRBJ1-2; tentatively, D is TRBD1 (5 bases). This CDR3 has 14 residues. V dropped 0 bases and J dropped 4 bases, with 12 bases sitting between them. Germline lookup yields CDR1 GTSNPN and CDR2 SVGIG (reference sequence). This CDR3 is CAWSVQAQAYGYTF. CDR3 bases: TGTGCCTGGAGTGTACAGGCTCAGGCCTATGGCTACACCTTC.

This clone was seen a few times. This chain links TRBV29-1 with TRBJ2-5; unclear D gene. The CDR3 totals 10 residues. Germline V gene data show CDR1 as SQVTM and CDR2 as ANQGSEA. V lost 5 bases to trimming and J lost 2 bases, with 3 bases between them. CDR3 sequence: CSVRQETQYF. CDR3 DNA: TGCAGCGTTCGGCAAGAGACCCAGTACTTC.

This clone is large within its sample. J is TRBJ2-5 and V is TRBV29-1, with a possible D match to TRBD2 (6 bases). The CDR3 sequence is 13 residues long. Germline V gene lookup returns CDR1 SQVTM and CDR2 ANQGSEA. V was trimmed by 1 base and J by 5 bases, leaving 11 bases between them. Here the CDR3 DNA reads TGCAGCGTTGAAGGCGGGGTAGTCGAGACCCAGTACTTC. Protein: CSVEGGVVETQYF.

This sequence joins TRBV30 and TRBJ1-5; D unresolved. CDR1 GTSNPN and CDR2 SVGIG come from the germline V gene (reference sequence). CDR3 length equals 15 residues. V lost 2 bases, J lost 2 bases, and 13 bases lay in between. The CDR3 nucleotides are TGTGCCTGGAGTCGGGCGATTGGCGGCAATCAGCCCCAGCATTTT. As protein: CAWSRAIGGNQPQHF.

This clone has only a few counts. The chain joins TRBV6-1 to TRBJ1-2; 10 positions match TRBD1. CDR3 length: 15 residues. V lost 4 bases and J lost 0; bases outside the gene matches: 2. Germline V lookup: CDR1 MNHNS, CDR2 SASEGT. CDR3: CASSVGQGANYGYTF. The CDR3 region has the DNA TGTGCCAGCAGTGTTGGACAGGGGGCTAACTATGGCTACACCTTC.

This chain connects TRBV30 to TRBJ1-4, with D uncertain. Looked up from germline, CDR1 is GTSNPN and CDR2 is SVGIG (reference sequence). This CDR3 contains 13 residues. V dropped 4 bases and J dropped 7 bases, with 13 bases sitting between them. DNA for the CDR3: TGTGCCTGGAATATGAGGGAGGGTGAAAAACTGTTTTTT. This codes for CAWNMREGEKLFF.

The chain is built from TRBV6-5 and TRBJ1-5; 7 bases line up with TRBD1. The CDR3 has 13 amino acids. Germline assignment: CDR1 MNHEY and CDR2 SVGAGI. Trimming took 7 bases from V and 3 from J; bases not matched to a gene: 3. The CDR3 nucleotides are TGTGCCAGCATGGGACAGCCCAATCAGCCCCAGCATTTT. It translates to CASMGQPNQPQHF.

This clone was detected only a few times. The rearrangement uses TRBV30 and TRBJ2-5; 8 nucleotides align to TRBD2. After removal of 0 bases from V and 7 bases from J, the junction contained 4 bases not matched to a gene. Germline V gene data show CDR1 as GTSNPN and CDR2 as SVGIG (reference sequence). The CDR3 runs 13 residues. The CDR3 loop reads CAWSVAGEGTQYF. For the CDR3, the DNA is TGTGCCTGGAGTGTAGCGGGAGAGGGGACCCAGTACTTC.

This sequence joins TRBV30 and TRBJ1-1, with 7 bases fitting TRBD1. CDR1 and CDR2 (germline): GTSNPN, SVGIG (reference sequence). V was clipped by 1 base and J by 5 bases; unmatched bases: 7. The CDR3 runs to 14 residues. The CDR3 nucleotides are TGTGCCTGGAGTGCGTTATCCAGGGGGACTGAAGCTTTCTTT. It encodes CAWSALSRGTEAFF.

This clone was observed a few times. J is TRBJ2-5 and V is TRBV7-2, with D perhaps matching TRBD1 (6 bases). This CDR3 has 15 residues. The V and J ends lost 4 bases and 4 bases respectively, with 16 bases between them. The V gene's germline CDR1 is SGHTA and CDR2 FQGNSA. The DNA of the CDR3 is TGTGCCAGCAGCTCCCAGCAGGGGAGAATAGAGACCCAGTACTTC. Translating it yields CASSSQQGRIETQYF.